In its sample, the clone carrying this T cell receptor beta chain was seen many times. Its specificity is not known. The data originate from a study of neurological immune-mediated disorders. For sorted libraries, the input was about 930,000 CD4+ or CD8+ T cells. cDNA was made by 5'RACE with 10-nucleotide random UMIs. TCRdb reanalysed the 5' RACE reads using MiXCR and keeps one entry per CDR3 protein. The sample lists approximately 20,000 distinct CDR3 sequences; about 7.5% were seen once. CDR3 size: 15 residues. J was trimmed by 5 bases and V by 3 bases; bases with no gene match: 9. Per the germline V gene, CDR1 is DFQATT and CDR2 is SNEGSKA (reference sequence). Study-wide findings and caveats: The highest TCR clonal expansion occurred in HTLV-1-associated myelopathy; multiple sclerosis fell below healthy controls. Private repertoires in all groups were suggested by the finding that expanded clones across subjects shared no CDR3 amino acid sequences.

The V and J genes are TRBV20-1 and TRBJ1-2; TRBD1 matches at 10 bases. The material sequenced was CD8+ T cells from blood. The receptor comes from a woman aged 25 to 39 with HTLV-1-associated myelopathy (HAM/TSP). The CDR3 nucleotides read TGCAGTGCTAGCGATCCGGGACAGGGGCTTTATGGCTACACCTTC. Encoded protein: CSASDPGQGLYGYTF.